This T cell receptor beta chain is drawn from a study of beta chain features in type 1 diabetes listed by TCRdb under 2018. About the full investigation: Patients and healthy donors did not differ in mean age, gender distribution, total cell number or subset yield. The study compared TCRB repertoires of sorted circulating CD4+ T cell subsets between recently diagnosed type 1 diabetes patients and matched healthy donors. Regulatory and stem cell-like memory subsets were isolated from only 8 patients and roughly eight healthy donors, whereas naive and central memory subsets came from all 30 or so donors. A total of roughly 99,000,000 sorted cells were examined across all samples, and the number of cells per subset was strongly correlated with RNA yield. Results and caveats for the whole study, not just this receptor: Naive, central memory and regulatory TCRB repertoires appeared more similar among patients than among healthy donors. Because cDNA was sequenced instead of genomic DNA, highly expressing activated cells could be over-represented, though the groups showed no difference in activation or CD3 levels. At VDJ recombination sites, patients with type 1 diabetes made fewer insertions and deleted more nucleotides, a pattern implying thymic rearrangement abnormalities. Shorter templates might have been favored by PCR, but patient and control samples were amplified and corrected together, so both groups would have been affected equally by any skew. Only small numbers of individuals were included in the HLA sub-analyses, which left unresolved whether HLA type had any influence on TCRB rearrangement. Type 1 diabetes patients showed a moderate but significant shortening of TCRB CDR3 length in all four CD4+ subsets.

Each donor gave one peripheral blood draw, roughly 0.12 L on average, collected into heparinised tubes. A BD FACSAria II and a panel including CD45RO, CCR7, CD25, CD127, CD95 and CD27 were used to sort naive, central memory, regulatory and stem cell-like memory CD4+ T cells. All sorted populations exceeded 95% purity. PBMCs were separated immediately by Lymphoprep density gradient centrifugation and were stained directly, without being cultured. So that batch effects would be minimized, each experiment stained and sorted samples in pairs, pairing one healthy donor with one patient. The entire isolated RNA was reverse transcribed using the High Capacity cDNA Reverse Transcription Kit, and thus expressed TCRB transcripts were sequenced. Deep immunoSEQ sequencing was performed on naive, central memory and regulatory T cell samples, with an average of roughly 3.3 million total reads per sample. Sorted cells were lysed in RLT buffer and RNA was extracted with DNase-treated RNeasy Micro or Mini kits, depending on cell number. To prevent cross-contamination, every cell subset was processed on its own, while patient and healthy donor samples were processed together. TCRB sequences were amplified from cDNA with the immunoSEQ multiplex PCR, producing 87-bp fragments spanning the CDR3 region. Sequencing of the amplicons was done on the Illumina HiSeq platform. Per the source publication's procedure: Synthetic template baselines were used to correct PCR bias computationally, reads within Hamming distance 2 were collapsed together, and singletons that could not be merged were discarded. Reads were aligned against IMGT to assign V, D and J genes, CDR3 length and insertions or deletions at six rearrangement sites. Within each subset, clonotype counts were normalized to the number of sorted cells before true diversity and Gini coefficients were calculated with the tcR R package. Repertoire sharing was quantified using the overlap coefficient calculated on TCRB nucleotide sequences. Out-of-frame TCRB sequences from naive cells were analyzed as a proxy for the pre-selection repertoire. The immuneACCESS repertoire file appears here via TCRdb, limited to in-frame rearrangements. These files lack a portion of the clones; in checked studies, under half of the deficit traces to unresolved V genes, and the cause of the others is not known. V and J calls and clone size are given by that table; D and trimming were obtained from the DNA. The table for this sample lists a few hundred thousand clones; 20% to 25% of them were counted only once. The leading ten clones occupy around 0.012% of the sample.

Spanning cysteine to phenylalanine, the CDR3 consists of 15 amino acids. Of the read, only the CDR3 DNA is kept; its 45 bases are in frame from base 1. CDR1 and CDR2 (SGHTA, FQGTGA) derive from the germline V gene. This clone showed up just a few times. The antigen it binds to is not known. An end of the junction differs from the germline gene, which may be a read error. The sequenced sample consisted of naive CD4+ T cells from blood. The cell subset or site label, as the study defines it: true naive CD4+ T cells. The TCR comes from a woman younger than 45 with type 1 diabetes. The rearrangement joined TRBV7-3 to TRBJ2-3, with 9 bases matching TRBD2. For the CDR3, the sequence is CASSLVGTSKDTQYF. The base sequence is TGTGCCAGCAGCTTAGTTGGGACTAGCAAAGATACGCAGTATTTT.